These T cell receptor beta chains were read from a single sample in a study of PD-1 blockade in classical Hodgkin lymphoma. The repertoire was sequenced with immunoSEQ multiplex PCR; TCRdb's copy has only in-frame clones and lacks some. The sample lists about 7,700 clones, 86% occurring once. This sample comprised CD4+ T cells from blood, obtained at baseline. The receptors were gathered from a human donor with classical Hodgkin lymphoma. Each CDR3 is given without its conserved first and last residue.

>TRBV5-1|TRBJ1-6
ASSRGQWGEVSPLH
>TRBV28|TRBJ2-5
ASSFLHSILAGPQETQY
>TRBV5-1|TRBJ2-1
ASSLGSDYNEQF
>TRBV4-2|TRBJ1-2
ASSQVGSRTTYGYT
>TRBV28|TRBJ2-3
ASSPGTSGFSSTDTQY
>TRBV5-4|TRBJ2-1
ASSLSQGRYNEQF
>TRBV9|TRBJ1-4
ASSVAFGQGGEKLF
>TRBV28|TRBJ1-2
ASSPGVVTAVNYGYT
>TRBV7-2|TRBJ1-5
ASSLEVGSGQPQH
>TRBV5-1|TRBJ2-5
ASSLLTGLETQY
>TRBV18|TRBJ1-1
ASSSAGAEAF
>TRBV18|TRBJ2-7
ASSPLILAGIGSYEQY
>TRBV6-6|TRBJ1-2
ASSYDSGKDGYT
>TRBV7-3|TRBJ2-2
ASSWGGDTGELF
>TRBV2|TRBJ2-3
ASSVGSTRTDTQY
>TRBV7-3|TRBJ2-2
ASSPGFNTGELF
>TRBV5-1|TRBJ2-2
ASSLGNRHPNTGELF
>TRBV5-1|TRBJ1-1
ASSPDRGTTEAF
>TRBV10-3|TRBJ2-2
AINGGAENGELF
>TRBV28|TRBJ1-6
ASGSMGRPLH